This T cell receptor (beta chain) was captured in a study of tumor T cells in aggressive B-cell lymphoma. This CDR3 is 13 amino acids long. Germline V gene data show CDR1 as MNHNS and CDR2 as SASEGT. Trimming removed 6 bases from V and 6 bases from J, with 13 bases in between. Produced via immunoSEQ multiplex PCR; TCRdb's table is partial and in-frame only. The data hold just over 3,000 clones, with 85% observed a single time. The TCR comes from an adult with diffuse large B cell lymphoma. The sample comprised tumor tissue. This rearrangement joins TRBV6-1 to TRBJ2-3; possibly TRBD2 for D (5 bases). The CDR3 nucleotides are TGTGCCAGCAGACTTGCCACTAGGGATACGCAGTATTTT. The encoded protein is CASRLATRDTQYF.